This TCR beta chain came from a study of tumor-infiltrating lymphocytes in primary liver carcinoma. Study summary: Patients comprised men and women whose ages fell between 30 and 69 years.

Germline V gene lookup returns CDR1 SGHAT and CDR2 FQNNGV. The CDR3 loop spans 16 amino acids. As to this clonotype: One end of the junction varies from germline; a read error may be responsible.

Constant-region priming of roughly 500 ng total RNA yielded TCR beta cDNA. Investigators got TCR beta libraries out of three nested multiplex PCR rounds, done with slightly modified ARM-PCR. Two initial PCR rounds of approximately 10 cycles each paired TRBV1-TRBV30 forward primers with a C-beta reverse primer. From the multiplex PCR reads, TCRdb called clonotypes with MiXCR, one entry per CDR3 protein. The sample lists some 95,000 distinct CDR3 sequences; around 70% were seen once. Bulk tissue was left unsorted, and RNA and DNA were co-extracted from 20-30 mg of it. At sampling, these chronic HBV carriers had received no treatment.

This TCR came from a man aged 35-49 years with primary liver carcinoma and hepatitis B virus infection. V is TRBV11-2 and J is TRBJ2-3; 9 bases map to TRBD2. Sequencing was carried out using tumor-adjacent normal liver tissue. CDR3 residues: CASSPPTSGITDTQYF. CDR3 coding DNA: TGTGCCAGCAGCCCTCCGACTAGCGGCATCACAGATACACAGTATTTC.